The T cell receptor (beta chain) under discussion was sequenced for a study of T cells in tumors after PD-1 blockade. Input was about 616 ng to 6,500 ng of genomic DNA from tumor or blood. Profiled with immunoSEQ multiplex PCR; TCRdb holds only in-frame clones, not every one. The sample holds about 20,000 clones, about three quarters seen once. The clonotype comes from a human donor with basal cell carcinoma. The sequencing here drew on PBMCs, taken before anti-PD-1 treatment.

In nucleotides, the CDR3 is TGCAGTGCTAGTGCCGGGAGGGGGGGGAGAGAGACCCAGTACTTC. Its protein is CSASAGRGGRETQYF. The chain employs TRBV20-1 and TRBJ2-5; 8 nucleotides align to TRBD2. With V trimmed by 3 bases and J by 4 bases, 10 bases remained unmatched. The CDR3 contains 15 residues. Germline V gene lookup returns CDR1 DFQATT and CDR2 SNEGSKA (reference sequence).